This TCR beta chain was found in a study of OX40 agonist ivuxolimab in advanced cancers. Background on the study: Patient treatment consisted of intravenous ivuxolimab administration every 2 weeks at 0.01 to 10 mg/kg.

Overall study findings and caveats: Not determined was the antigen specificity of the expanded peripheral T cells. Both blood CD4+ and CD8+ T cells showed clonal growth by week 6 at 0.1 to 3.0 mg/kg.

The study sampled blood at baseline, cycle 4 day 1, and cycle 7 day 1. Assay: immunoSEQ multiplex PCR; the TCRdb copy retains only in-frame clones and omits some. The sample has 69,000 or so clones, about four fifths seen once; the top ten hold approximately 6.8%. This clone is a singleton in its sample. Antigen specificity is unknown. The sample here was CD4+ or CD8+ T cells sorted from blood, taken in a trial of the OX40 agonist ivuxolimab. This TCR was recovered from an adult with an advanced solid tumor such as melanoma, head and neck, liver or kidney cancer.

The CDR3 DNA reads TGTGCCAGCAGTCTCGTCGTGGTAGCGGGAGGGCCAAGGGAGCAGTTCTTC. Protein: CASSLVVVAGGPREQFF. V gene TRBV27 combines with J gene TRBJ2-1, with TRBD2 matching over 11 bases. V shed 5 bases, J shed 10 bases, and the junction held 16 bases outside the gene matches. The CDR3 length is 17 residues. CDR1 is MNHEY, CDR2 SMNVEV, per germline (reference sequence).